These 19 T cell receptor beta chains were all obtained from the same sample, sequenced in a study of blood T cells in healthy people across ages. Through a sample-barcoded 5' primer and a J-beta primer mix, a second PCR was run for roughly 6 to 12 cycles. In TCRdb, the 5' RACE reads were re-called with MiXCR into one record per CDR3 protein. The sample shows fewer than 950,000 distinct CDR3 sequences, roughly 50% of them seen only once. Sequencing was done on a sample of blood. The receptors derive from an elderly man in good health.

The rearrangement joins TRBV5-1 to TRBJ2-4; D uncertain. The CDR3 sequence is 16 residues long. Germline values: CDR1 SGHRS, CDR2 YFSETQ. Trimming pared 4 bases from V and 7 bases from J, leaving 21 bases between. The CDR3 loop is CASSPMAGVQWNIQYF. CDR3 DNA sequence: TGCGCCAGCAGCCCAATGGCTGGGGTGCAGTGGAACATTCAGTACTTC.

This chain uses TRBV12-3 or TRBV12-4 with TRBJ1-2, with 9 bases fitting TRBD1. Trimming took 5 bases from V and 4 from J; bases not matched to a gene: 14. This CDR3 has 17 amino acids. The CDR3 DNA is TGTGCCAGCAGTCGCCGGGACAGGGTCACGGAGATCTATGGCTACACCTTC. It codes for CASSRRDRVTEIYGYTF.

The count of this clonotype is one. The J gene is TRBJ2-3, the V gene TRBV15; D is unclear. The germline gives CDR1 LNHNV, CDR2 YYDKDF (reference sequence). This CDR3 is 14 amino acids long. V was cut by 4 bases and J by 0 bases, with 8 bases left in between. The CDR3 spells CATSIEDSTDTQYF. For the CDR3, the DNA is TGTGCCACCAGCATTGAGGACAGCACAGATACGCAGTATTTT.

This clonotype appeared a few times. The chain couples TRBV2 to TRBJ1-6; D not resolved. The CDR3 is made up of 12 amino acids. The V and J ends lost 7 bases and 5 bases respectively, with 6 bases between them. In germline, CDR1 is SNHLY, CDR2 FYNNEI. CDR3 in amino acids: CASTGDNSPLHF. The CDR3 coding sequence is TGTGCCAGCACCGGGGATAATTCACCCCTCCACTTT.

The J gene is TRBJ2-1, the V gene TRBV5-1, with D possibly being TRBD1 (7 bases). The length of the CDR3 is 14 residues. Per germline, CDR1 SGHRS and CDR2 YFSETQ. V lost 7 bases, J lost 4 bases, and 15 bases lay in between. CDR3 nucleotides: TGCGCCAGCCAGGGGGGACTCACTTACAATGAGCAGTTCTTC. Its translation: CASQGGLTYNEQFF.

V is TRBV20-1 and J is TRBJ2-5; 10 nucleotides agree with TRBD1. The better agreement between TRBJ2-7 and the DNA end casts doubt on the J call. The CDR3 runs to 14 residues. Germline CDR1 DFQATT, CDR2 SNEGSKA (reference sequence). CDR3 in DNA: TGCAGTGCTAGAGAAGGGACAGGGGACTACGAGCAGTACTTC. Its protein is CSAREGTGDYEQYF.

CDR3 DNA sequence: TGTGCCAGCAGCTTTAGCGGGACGGGGTACAGATACGCGTATTTT. This codes for CASSFSGTGYRYAYF. The chain joins TRBV11-2 to TRBJ2-3; 8 bases align to TRBD2. Germline assignment: CDR1 SGHAT and CDR2 FQNNGV. This CDR3 region has 15 residues. With V trimmed by 3 bases and J by 14 bases, 16 bases remained unmatched.

The chain has TRBV5-5 and TRBJ1-5; D is perhaps TRBD1 (6 bases). From germline, CDR1 is SGHKS and CDR2 YYEKEE (reference sequence). The CDR3 contains 14 residues. V shed 5 bases and J shed 7 bases, with 16 bases lying between them. This CDR3 reads CASRPHQGTQPQHF. The CDR3 DNA reads TGTGCCAGCAGGCCCCATCAGGGGACCCAGCCCCAGCATTTT.

The rearrangement uses TRBV3-1 and TRBJ1-1; 7 bases are a match to TRBD1. Germline V gives CDR1 LGHDT, CDR2 YNNKEL (reference sequence). The CDR3 contains 13 residues. The V segment lost 6 bases and the J segment 8 bases; nucleotides outside the gene matches: 9. CDR3 bases: TGTGCCAGCAGGTCACAGGGGCTCCCGGAAGCTTTCTTT. Translating it yields CASRSQGLPEAFF.

The chain is built from TRBV5-1 and TRBJ2-4; a possible D gene is TRBD1 (5 bases). The CDR3 is 11 residues long. From germline, CDR1 is SGHRS and CDR2 YFSETQ. V was cut by 0 bases and J by 13 bases, with 8 bases left in between. In nucleotides, the CDR3 is TGCGCCAGCAGCTTGGAGGGGAAGCAGTACTTC. Translated: CASSLEGKQYF.

In its sample, this clonotype was seen once. The junction departs from germline at one end; a sequencing error may be responsible. The rearrangement joins TRBV15 to TRBJ2-3, with D possibly being TRBD2 (5 bases). Germline V CDR1 and CDR2: LNHNV, YYDKDF (reference sequence). CDR3 length: 16 residues. The CDR3 region has the DNA TGTGCCACCAGCAGGGGAGAGGGCGGTAGCACAGATACGCGGTATTTT. This translates into CATSRGEGGSTDTRYF.

The chain couples TRBV12-3 or TRBV12-4 to TRBJ2-7, with a weak D call TRBD1 (6 bases). Trimming stripped 5 bases from V and 1 base from J, with 12 bases between. This CDR3 contains 14 residues. CDR3 sequence: CASSPQGISYEQYF. The CDR3 nucleotides are TGTGCCAGCAGTCCTCAGGGGATTTCCTACGAGCAGTACTTC.

This chain uses TRBV6-6 with TRBJ2-7; possibly TRBD2 for D (6 bases). This CDR3 region has 16 residues. V was shortened by 4 bases and J by 3 bases, with 19 bases between the two germline ends. Germline loops: CDR1 MNHNY, CDR2 SVGAGI (reference sequence). As DNA, the CDR3 is TGTGCCAGCAGTTCCGGGGACTCGTGGAAGAGCTACGAGCAGTACTTC. This translates into CASSSGDSWKSYEQYF.

The chain recombines TRBV12-3 or TRBV12-4 with TRBJ2-5, with a tentative D call TRBD1 (5 bases). V was cut by 11 bases and J by 4 bases, with 23 bases left in between. The length of the CDR3 is 15 residues. The CDR3 protein is CACRLQEPPTETQYF. CDR3 coding DNA: TGTGCCTGTCGCCTACAGGAACCCCCCACAGAGACCCAGTACTTC.

CDR3 in DNA: TGTGCCAGCAGCGGATCCAATGCCAGCTCGGGCGGGAGTGGCTCCTACAATGAGCAGTTCTTC. Amino acid sequence: CASSGSNASSGGSGSYNEQFF. The chain couples TRBV11-3 to TRBJ2-1; 7 bases match TRBD2. The CDR3 length is 21 residues. Germline V gene lookup returns CDR1 SGHNT and CDR2 YENEEA. V shed 5 bases, J shed 0 bases, and the junction held 22 bases outside the gene matches.

This clonotype was seen only a few times. The chain uses TRBV2 and TRBJ2-7; 7 nucleotides line up with TRBD1. The CDR3 spans 14 residues. Trimming at V came to 7 bases and at J to 2 bases, leaving 8 bases not matched to a gene. The germline V gene encodes CDR1 SNHLY and CDR2 FYNNEI. Here the CDR3 reads CASTQDRYTYEQYF. In nucleotides, the CDR3 is TGTGCCAGCACCCAGGACAGGTATACCTACGAGCAGTACTTC.

In this sample, this clonotype turned up many times. The chain has TRBV29-1 and TRBJ2-3, with D unresolved. This CDR3 is built from 14 residues. CDR1 SQVTM and CDR2 ANQGSEA come from the germline V gene. V dropped 1 base and J dropped 0 bases, with 8 bases sitting between them. The chain's CDR3 is CSVEARQSTDTQYF. CDR3 nucleotides: TGCAGCGTTGAAGCCCGCCAGAGCACAGATACGCAGTATTTT.

CDR3 bases: TGCGCCAGCAGCTTGGAAGGCCAAGGGGCCCCTCGCGATGAGCAGTTCTTC. Translation gives CASSLEGQGAPRDEQFF. V usage is TRBV5-1 and J usage is TRBJ2-1; D may be TRBD1 (5 bases). The CDR3 runs to 17 residues. V lost 0 bases and J 8 bases, leaving 21 bases between the germline ends. CDR1 is SGHRS and CDR2 is YFSETQ in the germline V gene.

The J gene is TRBJ2-5, the V gene TRBV7-2; unclear D gene. The length of the CDR3 is 15 residues. Trimming removed 5 bases at V and 4 bases at J, with 17 bases between. The germline V gene has CDR1 SGHTA and CDR2 FQGNSA. The CDR3 region has the DNA TGTGCCAGCAGCGGTCGAGACGCCCGCTCAGAGACCCAGTACTTC. Translated, it gives CASSGRDARSETQYF.